The clone carrying this TCR beta chain was seen only a few times. Its antigen remains unknown. The TCR alpha and TCR beta cDNA libraries, bearing sample barcodes and UMIs, were generated by 5'RACE using constant-segment primers. TCRdb re-called the 5' RACE reads through MiXCR, storing one row per CDR3 protein. The table has about 340,000 distinct CDR3 sequences, 15% to 20% seen once; the top ten hold about 20%. This specimen belongs to a study of T-cell memory formation after mild COVID-19. Looking at the study overall: Clustering of TCRs was largely donor specific. Study results and limitations: Clones that contracted from day 15 to 85 were balanced CD4/CD8, while later expanders leaned CD4+.

This clonotype was sampled from a man aged 18 to 30 who had mild COVID-19 (a few samples of this study predate the infection). Cell type and time point are not known. Material: PBMCs or a T cell subset sorted from them (not recorded which).

DNA of the CDR3: TGTGCCAGCAGCTTAGATACCCGCACCGGGGAGCTGTTTTTT. It translates to CASSLDTRTGELFF. This sequence joins TRBV7-2 and TRBJ2-2, with unresolved D. Trimming removed 1 base from V and 4 bases from J, with 7 bases in between. In germline, CDR1 is SGHTA, CDR2 FQGNSA. This CDR3 has 14 amino acids.